This T cell receptor (beta chain) came from a study of technical replicates of blood from several donors. Measured with immunoSEQ multiplex PCR; TCRdb has only the in-frame clones, and not every one. The repertoire holds about 80,000 clones, with 95% to 98% as singletons. CDR3 length: 16 residues. V shed 0 bases and J shed 6 bases, with 18 bases lying between them. Germline V gene sequence: CDR1 MNHNS, CDR2 SASEGT. Source material: T cells isolated from PBMCs. This receptor was obtained from a human donor in good health. This rearrangement joins TRBV6-1 to TRBJ2-7, with D possibly being TRBD2 (6 bases). The CDR3 reads CASSEAPRAGVLEQYF. Here the CDR3 DNA reads TGTGCCAGCAGTGAAGCCCCGCGAGCGGGTGTACTCGAGCAGTACTTC.